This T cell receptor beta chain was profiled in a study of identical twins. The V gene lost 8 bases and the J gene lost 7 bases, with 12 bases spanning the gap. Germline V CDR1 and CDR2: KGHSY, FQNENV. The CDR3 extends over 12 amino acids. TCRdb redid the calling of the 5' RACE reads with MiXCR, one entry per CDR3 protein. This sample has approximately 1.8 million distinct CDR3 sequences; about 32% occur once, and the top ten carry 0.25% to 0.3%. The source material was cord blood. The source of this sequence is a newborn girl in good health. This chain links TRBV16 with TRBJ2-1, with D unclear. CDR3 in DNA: TGTGCCAGCCGCTTGGGGTGGAATGAGCAGTTCTTC. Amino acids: CASRLGWNEQFF.